These 10 T cell receptor beta chains were sequenced from one sample in a study of regulatory T cells in long-lasting Graves disease. iRepertoire HTBI primers and Arm-PCR of CDR3 regions built TCR beta libraries. TCRdb processed the multiplex PCR reads anew with MiXCR; each CDR3 protein has one entry. This sample has under 500,000 distinct CDR3 sequences, with about a sixth found just once. As for time point: newly diagnosed GD, antithyroid drugs for less than 3 months. The TCR library was made from RNA extracted from PBMCs. The same sample was also used in a study of T cells in Graves' hyperthyroidism and ophthalmopathy.

Sequenced here: peripheral blood mononuclear cells (PBMCs), sampled at new diagnosis, from a patient treated with antithyroid drugs. The source of these receptors is a woman in her twenties or thirties with Graves disease.

This clonotype showed up just a few times. This chain uses TRBV20-1 with TRBJ2-5, with D possibly TRBD1 on 6 matching bases. The germline V gene has CDR1 DFQATT and CDR2 SNEGSKA (reference sequence). V was clipped by 2 bases and J by 5 bases, with 12 bases between them. The length of the CDR3 is 13 residues. In DNA, the CDR3 is TGCAGTGCTAGAAAGGGGGTCGGGGAGACCCAGTACTTC. It translates to CSARKGVGETQYF.

Only a few counts were recorded for this clonotype. The chain is built from TRBV29-1 and TRBJ1-4; D is possibly TRBD1 (6 bases). Germline lookup yields CDR1 SQVTM and CDR2 ANQGSEA. The V and J ends lost 1 base and 0 bases respectively, with 9 bases between them. This CDR3 spans 15 amino acids. CDR3 sequence: CSVEGDISTNEKLFF. The CDR3 bases are TGCAGCGTTGAAGGGGACATCTCAACTAATGAAAAACTGTTTTTT.

V is TRBV15 and J is TRBJ2-7; 7 nucleotides align to TRBD1. Trimming took 2 bases from V and 9 from J; bases not matched to a gene: 10. Germline V gene data show CDR1 as LNHNV and CDR2 as YYDKDF (reference sequence). This CDR3 region has 14 residues. CDR3 coding DNA: TGTGCCACCAGCAGAACCCGACAGGGAACCGGGCAGTACTTC. Its translation is CATSRTRQGTGQYF.

The chain uses TRBV28 and TRBJ2-7; maybe TRBD2 (7 bases). V lost 7 bases to trimming and J lost 0 bases, with 16 bases between them. Germline assignment: CDR1 MDHEN and CDR2 SYDVKM. The CDR3 spans 15 residues. Written as DNA, the CDR3 is TGTGCCAGCACCGGGGCGGGGGCCGTCTCCTACGAGCAGTACTTC. Translation: CASTGAGAVSYEQYF.

This clonotype was observed a handful of times. V usage is TRBV20-1 and J usage is TRBJ2-2; the D gene could be TRBD1 or TRBD2 (6 bases each). The CDR3 loop spans 17 amino acids. V dropped 0 bases and J dropped 2 bases, with 16 bases sitting between them. The germline CDR1 and CDR2 sequences are DFQATT and SNEGSKA (reference sequence). The CDR3, as DNA: TGCAGTGCTAGAGAGGATGGAGGGGGTCGTAACACCGGGGAGCTGTTTTTT. Its translation: CSAREDGGGRNTGELFF.

This clonotype occurred many times. The rearrangement uses TRBV27 and TRBJ2-3; D is undetermined. In germline, CDR1 is MNHEY, CDR2 SMNVEV (reference sequence). Trimming shortened V by 4 bases and J by 0 bases, and 5 bases separated the two germline ends. There are 13 residues in the CDR3. CDR3 nucleotides: TGTGCCAGCAGTTGGTCTAGCACAGATACGCAGTATTTT. Its protein is CASSWSSTDTQYF.

This clonotype was observed a handful of times. The chain has TRBV7-2 and TRBJ1-1; tentatively, D is TRBD1 (5 bases). The CDR3 has 15 residues. Looked up from germline, CDR1 is SGHTA and CDR2 is FQGNSA. With 0 bases removed from V and 4 bases from J, the gap between germline ends came to 12 bases. This CDR3 reads CASSLAAVGGTEAFF. The CDR3 nucleotides are TGTGCCAGCAGCTTAGCGGCGGTGGGGGGCACTGAAGCTTTCTTT.

The chain joins TRBV20-1 to TRBJ2-7; a weak D match, TRBD1 (6 bases). Trimming cost V 6 bases and J 1 base, with 10 bases left between them. The CDR3 length is 12 residues. The V gene's germline CDR1 is DFQATT and CDR2 SNEGSKA (reference sequence). The CDR3 DNA reads TGCAGTGCATACAGGGATTCCTACGAGCAGTACTTC. Its translation is CSAYRDSYEQYF.

The V and J genes are TRBV18 and TRBJ2-4; TRBD2 is a possible D gene (6 bases). The CDR3 totals 16 residues. Deletions cut 6 bases from V and 4 bases from J, with 19 bases between. The V gene's germline CDR1 is KGHSH and CDR2 LQKENI. The CDR3, as DNA: TGTGCCAGCTCTTCGTTCGTCGACCGGGGGAAAAACATTCAGTACTTC. Protein product: CASSSFVDRGKNIQYF.

In this sample, this clonotype turned up many times. The J gene is TRBJ2-7, the V gene TRBV6-2 or TRBV6-3; TRBD2 is a possible D gene (5 bases). Trimming shortened V by 0 bases and J by 2 bases, and 14 bases separated the two germline ends. CDR3 length: 16 residues. CDR1 is MNHEY and CDR2 is SVGEGT in the germline V gene. The CDR3 is CASSYSIGAGTYEQYF. In DNA, the CDR3 is TGTGCCAGCAGTTACTCGATCGGCGCGGGTACCTACGAGCAGTACTTC.